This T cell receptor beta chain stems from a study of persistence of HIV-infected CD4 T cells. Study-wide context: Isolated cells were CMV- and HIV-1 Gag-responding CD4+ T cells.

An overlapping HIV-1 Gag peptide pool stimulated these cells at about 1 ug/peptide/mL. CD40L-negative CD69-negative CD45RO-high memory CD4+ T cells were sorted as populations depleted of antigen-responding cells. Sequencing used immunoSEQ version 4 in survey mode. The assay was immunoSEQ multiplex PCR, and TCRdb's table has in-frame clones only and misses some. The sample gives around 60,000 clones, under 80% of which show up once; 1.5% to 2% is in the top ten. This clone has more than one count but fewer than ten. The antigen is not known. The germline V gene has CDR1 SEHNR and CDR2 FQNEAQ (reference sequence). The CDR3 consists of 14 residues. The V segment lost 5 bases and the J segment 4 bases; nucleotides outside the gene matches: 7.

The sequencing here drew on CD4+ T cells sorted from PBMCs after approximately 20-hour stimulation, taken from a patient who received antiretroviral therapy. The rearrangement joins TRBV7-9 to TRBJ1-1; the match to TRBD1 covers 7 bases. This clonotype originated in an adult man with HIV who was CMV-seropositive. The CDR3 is CASSIQGQSTEAFF. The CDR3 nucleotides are TGTGCCAGCAGCATACAGGGGCAGAGCACTGAAGCTTTCTTT. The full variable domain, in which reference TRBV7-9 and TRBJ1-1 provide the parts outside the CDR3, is DTGVSQNPRHKITKRGQNVTFRCDPISEHNRLYWYRQTLGQGPEFLTYFQNEAQLEKSRLLSDRFSAERPKGSFSTLEIQRTEQGDSAMYLCASSIQGQSTEAFFGQGTRLTVV.